This T cell receptor beta chain was sequenced for a study of blood T cell repertoires in COVID-19. Study as a whole: Samples representing acute and convalescent COVID-19 were sourced from the United States, Italy and Spain.

The CDR3 loop spans 13 amino acids. The trim removed 6 bases at V and 12 bases at J, leaving 8 bases unmatched. In the original analysis: Reference gene primer amplification yielded estimated nucleated cell counts. The method was immunoSEQ multiplex PCR; TCRdb's version includes in-frame clones alone and lacks a portion of them. The DNA gave D and trimming, while V, J and clone size come from that table. The sample has about 260,000 clones, around 87% seen once. This clonotype was sampled from a woman aged 60-75 years with COVID-19, enrolled during active disease. The chain recombines TRBV12-3 or TRBV12-4 with TRBJ2-1; TRBD2 matches 10 bases. Sequencing was carried out using peripheral blood. DNA for the CDR3: TGTGCCAGCAGCTTACTCCTAGCGGGAGTGCAGTTCTTC. Amino acids: CASSLLLAGVQFF.